The 25 T cell receptor beta chains below all came from one sample that was sequenced in a study of blood T cell repertoires in COVID-19. This table comes from immunoSEQ multiplex PCR, and its TCRdb copy is limited to in-frame clones, with some not included. The sample has roughly 260,000 clones; about nine tenths are singletons. Sequences were obtained from PBMCs or T cells enriched from blood (not recorded which). The receptors were sampled from a woman aged 25 to 45 with acute COVID-19.

The genes are TRBV7-2 and TRBJ1-2, with D unclear. There are 13 residues in the CDR3. V gave up 1 base and J gave up 5 bases, with 8 bases separating them. Per the germline V gene, CDR1 is SGHTA and CDR2 is FQGNSA. Written as DNA, the CDR3 is TGTGCCAGCAGCTTAGTAGCGGGTTATGGCTACACCTTC. Translating gives CASSLVAGYGYTF.

The genes are TRBV5-1 and TRBJ1-1; 9 bases are a match to TRBD1. Germline V gene data show CDR1 as SGHRS and CDR2 as YFSETQ. After removal of 0 bases from V and 5 bases from J, the junction contained 8 bases not matched to a gene. This CDR3 comprises 16 residues. The CDR3 coding sequence is TGCGCCAGCAGCTTGGGCCGGGACAGGGCGTCTACTGAAGCTTTCTTT. Protein: CASSLGRDRASTEAFF.

The chain has TRBV13 and TRBJ2-7; D not certain. Trimming removed 2 bases from V and 1 base from J, with 9 bases in between. CDR1 is PRHDT, CDR2 FYEKMQ, per germline (reference sequence). This CDR3 is 14 amino acids long. In nucleotides, the CDR3 is TGTGCCAGCAGCTTATTGGGCCTTTCCTACGAGCAGTACTTC. Protein sequence: CASSLLGLSYEQYF.

As DNA, the CDR3 is TGTGCCAGCGAGTATACCGGGGAGCTGTTTTTT. This translates into CASEYTGELFF. The chain joins TRBV5-5 to TRBJ2-2, with unresolved D. This CDR3 region has 11 residues. Trimming took off 7 bases at V and 5 bases at J, with 6 bases between the two ends. The germline V gene encodes CDR1 SGHKS and CDR2 YYEKEE (reference sequence). The whole variable domain, remainder taken from reference TRBV5-5 and TRBJ2-2, is DAGVTQSPTHLIKTRGQQVTLRCSPISGHKSVSWYQQVLGQGPQFIFQYYEKEERGRGNFPDRFSARQFPNYSSELNVNALLLGDSALYLCASEYTGELFFGEGSRLTVL.

The V gene is TRBV7-2, the J gene TRBJ2-7, with TRBD2 as a possible D gene (6 bases). The germline gives CDR1 SGHTA, CDR2 FQGNSA. V was cut by 1 base and J by 4 bases, with 8 bases left in between. The CDR3 contains 13 residues. The CDR3 sequence: CASSLGGDYEQYF. CDR3 sequence (DNA): TGTGCCAGCAGCTTAGGGGGGGATTACGAGCAGTACTTC.

This chain links TRBV14 with TRBJ2-7; 10 bases agree with TRBD1. Trimming took 4 bases from V and 3 from J; bases not matched to a gene: 9. From germline, CDR1 is SGHDN and CDR2 FVKESK. The CDR3 runs 16 residues. The CDR3: CASSLLPGQGLYEQYF. DNA for the CDR3: TGTGCCAGCAGCCTTCTCCCGGGACAGGGGCTCTACGAGCAGTACTTC.

The chain couples TRBV7-8 to TRBJ1-1; TRBD1 matches 8 bases. In germline, CDR1 is SGHVS, CDR2 FQNEAQ. V gave up 5 bases and J gave up 8 bases; unmatched junction bases: 4. The CDR3 covers 12 residues. This chain's CDR3 is CASSPGQGEAFF. In DNA, the CDR3 is TGTGCCAGCAGCCCAGGACAGGGAGAAGCTTTCTTT.

The V and J genes are TRBV6-5 and TRBJ1-4; no definite D call. Trimming took off 6 bases at V and 5 bases at J, with 10 bases between the two ends. Germline values: CDR1 MNHEY, CDR2 SVGAGI. CDR3 length equals 13 residues. For the CDR3, the DNA is TGTGCCAGCAGAGCTCGAGGCAATGAAAAACTGTTTTTT. This translates into CASRARGNEKLFF.

This sequence joins TRBV25-1 and TRBJ1-2, with D possibly being TRBD1 (5 bases). With 5 bases removed from V and 7 bases from J, the gap between germline ends came to 14 bases. CDR3 length: 13 residues. The V gene's germline CDR1 is MGHDK and CDR2 SYGVNS. CDR3 coding DNA: TGTGCCAGCAGTAAGACCGGGGGAGCTGGCTACACCTTC. It codes for CASSKTGGAGYTF.

This rearrangement joins TRBV4-3 to TRBJ2-3; the match to TRBD2 covers 10 bases. Germline V gene lookup returns CDR1 LGHNA and CDR2 YSLEER. The V and J ends lost 1 base and 6 bases, in that order; junction bases with no gene match: 7. CDR3 length: 16 amino acids. As DNA, the CDR3 is TGCGCCAGCAGCCAAGGGAGCGGGGGGGCGGTCGATACGCAGTATTTT. Its translation is CASSQGSGGAVDTQYF.

Here the CDR3 DNA reads TGTGCCAGCAGTGAATGGCCAGGGGGCACGAACACTGAAGCTTTCTTT. Translated: CASSEWPGGTNTEAFF. This chain joins TRBV2 and TRBJ1-1; 8 nucleotides agree with TRBD1. The CDR3 loop spans 16 amino acids. J lost 1 base, V lost 2 bases, and 6 bases had no gene match. Germline CDR1 SNHLY, CDR2 FYNNEI.

This chain links TRBV6-5 with TRBJ1-6; 8 bases are a match to TRBD1. V was pared by 6 bases and J by 7 bases, with 11 bases of the junction left unmatched. The CDR3 totals 16 residues. Per germline, CDR1 MNHEY and CDR2 SVGAGI. This CDR3 reads CASSYTGTGKNSPLHF. CDR3 coding DNA: TGTGCCAGCAGCTACACGGGGACAGGCAAAAATTCACCCCTCCACTTT.

The chain couples TRBV4-1 to TRBJ1-4; 8 bases match TRBD1. Germline V CDR1 and CDR2: MGHRA, YSYEKL. V was clipped by 8 bases and J by 5 bases; unmatched bases: 7. The CDR3 has 14 amino acids. In nucleotides, the CDR3 is TGCGCCAGCCGACGACAGGGGACAAATGAAAAACTGTTTTTT. It encodes CASRRQGTNEKLFF.

The chain recombines TRBV6-4 with TRBJ1-2; possibly TRBD1 for D (5 bases). V lost 2 bases and J lost 5, with 9 bases in between. The germline V gene has CDR1 MRHNA and CDR2 SNTAGT. This CDR3 is 13 amino acids long. CDR3: CASSDVQGYGYTF. CDR3 nucleotides: TGTGCCAGCAGTGACGTCCAGGGATATGGCTACACCTTC.

J is TRBJ1-5 and V is TRBV6-6; TRBD1 might be the D (6 bases). Trimming removed 7 bases at V and 4 bases at J, with 14 bases between. The CDR3 is 14 amino acids. Germline V gene data show CDR1 as MNHNY and CDR2 as SVGAGI (reference sequence). CDR3 nucleotides: TGTGCCAGCACTCACGGACAGAGAAATCAGCCCCAGCATTTT. Protein sequence: CASTHGQRNQPQHF.

The chain joins TRBV10-3 to TRBJ2-1; D not certain. The ends were cut back, 2 bases at V and 3 bases at J, with 11 bases in the middle. CDR1 ENHRY and CDR2 SYGVKD come from the germline V gene. This CDR3 is built from 15 residues. CDR3 in DNA: TGTGCCATCAGTGAGGTATACAAAAGCTACAATGAGCAGTTCTTC. It specifies CAISEVYKSYNEQFF.

J is TRBJ2-1 and V is TRBV10-1, with TRBD2 identical over 12 bases. This CDR3 spans 16 amino acids. J lost 2 bases, V lost 5 bases, and 4 bases had no gene match. Germline values: CDR1 WNHNN, CDR2 SYGVQD (reference sequence). CDR3 loop: CASSSLAGGTYNEQFF. The CDR3 nucleotides read TGCGCCAGCAGTTCACTAGCGGGGGGAACCTACAATGAGCAGTTCTTC.

This clone was seen once. The chain combines TRBV4-1 with TRBJ1-1; TRBD1 might be the D (5 bases). The CDR3 loop spans 17 amino acids. Germline V gene sequence: CDR1 MGHRA, CDR2 YSYEKL. V lost 0 bases and J lost 0, with 14 bases in between. CDR3: CASSQENDREMNTEAFF. DNA for the CDR3: TGCGCCAGCAGCCAAGAAAACGACAGAGAAATGAACACTGAAGCTTTCTTT.

V usage is TRBV6-5 and J usage is TRBJ1-2, with unresolved D. Germline-derived CDR1 and CDR2 are MNHEY and SVGAGI. Trimming stripped 7 bases from V and 4 bases from J, with 13 bases between. CDR3 size: 13 residues. For the CDR3, the DNA is TGTGCCAGCATTGGGCATGGGCCCTATGGCTACACCTTC. This translates into CASIGHGPYGYTF.

This clone was picked up one time. The chain employs TRBV5-6 and TRBJ1-2; 9 bases are shared with TRBD1. Germline-derived CDR1 and CDR2 are SGHDT and YYEEEE. The CDR3 has 15 residues. J gave up 9 bases and V 4 bases, and 13 bases lay outside the gene matches. The CDR3 loop is CASSPRDREGYSYTF. The CDR3 DNA reads as TGTGCCAGCAGCCCGAGGGACAGGGAAGGATATAGCTACACCTTC.

The chain recombines TRBV5-1 with TRBJ1-4, with 11 nucleotides matching TRBD1. CDR3 length: 14 residues. J gave up 8 bases and V 5 bases, and 5 bases lay outside the gene matches. Germline values: CDR1 SGHRS, CDR2 YFSETQ. Here the CDR3 DNA reads TGCGCCAGCAGTACCGGGACAGGGGGAGAAAAACTGTTTTTT. This translates into CASSTGTGGEKLFF.

The chain uses TRBV5-4 and TRBJ2-1; D call uncertain. This CDR3 spans 13 amino acids. The germline CDR1 and CDR2 sequences are SGHNT and YYREEE (reference sequence). The V and J ends lost 1 base and 2 bases respectively, with 4 bases between them. The CDR3 coding sequence is TGTGCCAGCAGCTTGAACACCTACAATGAGCAGTTCTTC. Translated, it gives CASSLNTYNEQFF.

The chain joins TRBV12-5 to TRBJ2-7, with 7 bases matching TRBD1. The V segment lost 5 bases and the J segment 6 bases; nucleotides outside the gene matches: 7. Germline CDR1 LGHNT, CDR2 FRNRAP. CDR3 size: 13 residues. In DNA, the CDR3 is TGTGCTAGTGGTCGGGACAGAAAGTCCGAGCAGTACTTC. This codes for CASGRDRKSEQYF. Combining the CDR3 with reference TRBV12-5 and TRBJ2-7 gives the whole variable domain DARVTQTPRHKVTEMGQEVTMRCQPILGHNTVFWYRQTMMQGLELLAYFRNRAPLDDSGMPKDRFSAEMPDATLATLKIQPSEPRDSAVYFCASGRDRKSEQYFGPGTRLTVT.

V usage is TRBV5-1 and J usage is TRBJ2-1; D may be TRBD1 (6 bases). Between the trimmed V and J ends, which lost 2 bases and 4 bases, there was a span of 19 bases. The V gene's germline CDR1 is SGHRS and CDR2 YFSETQ. The CDR3 totals 17 residues. The CDR3 protein is CASSLGLGGDQYNEQFF. CDR3 DNA sequence: TGCGCCAGCAGCTTAGGGTTAGGGGGAGACCAATACAATGAGCAGTTCTTC. Supplemented by reference TRBV5-1 and TRBJ2-1, the full variable domain reads KAGVTQTPRYLIKTRGQQVTLSCSPISGHRSVSWYQQTPGQGLQFLFEYFSETQRNKGNFPGRFSGRQFSNSRSEMNVSTLELGDSALYLCASSLGLGGDQYNEQFFGPGTRLTVL.

The chain has TRBV7-2 and TRBJ2-7, with 8 bases lining up with TRBD1. V shed 5 bases, J shed 0 bases, and the junction held 6 bases outside the gene matches. Germline V gene sequence: CDR1 SGHTA, CDR2 FQGNSA. The CDR3 extends over 15 amino acids. The CDR3 loop is CASSPRGQSSYEQYF. In DNA form, the CDR3 reads TGTGCCAGCAGCCCCAGGGGGCAAAGCTCCTACGAGCAGTACTTC.